The clone carrying this T cell receptor beta chain occurred many times. Its antigen is currently unknown. Unique molecular identifiers featured in how the TCRbeta library was prepared. TCRdb recomputed calls from the PCR reads with MiXCR, one row per CDR3 protein. This sample has hundreds of thousands of distinct CDR3 sequences, with roughly a quarter found just once. The ends were cut back, 5 bases at V and 7 bases at J, with 13 bases in the middle. This CDR3 contains 13 residues. The V gene's germline CDR1 is KGHDR and CDR2 SFDVKD. The sample originates from a study of T-cell reconstitution after alpha-beta-depleted transplantation in children. Broader study findings: TCRbeta diversity was high at day 60 in some patients (a result of surviving recipient T cells and thymic progenitors). At one year after transplant, newly produced T cells mostly accounted for T-cell counts and diversity. Several hundred expanded graft clones reportedly supplied alpha-beta T cells about two months after transplant.

V and J are TRBV24-1 and TRBJ2-5; no definite D call. The sequence came from a female patient between 2 and 15 years old who had a stem cell transplant for congenital amegakaryocytic thrombocytopenia, so the T cells may come from the graft donor. The input for sequencing was PBMCs, mostly from graft donor cells, taken 360 days after TCRalphabeta/CD19-depleted stem cell transplant. CDR3: CATSGQAWGTQYF. The DNA for the CDR3 is TGTGCCACCAGTGGGCAGGCCTGGGGGACCCAGTACTTC.